This TCR beta chain was retrieved from a study of blood T cell repertoires in COVID-19. Trimming took 5 bases from V and 7 from J; bases not matched to a gene: 6. The CDR3 spans 14 residues. Germline CDR1 is LNHNV and CDR2 is YYDKDF (reference sequence). Libraries were prepared by immunoSEQ multiplex PCR; TCRdb keeps only in-frame clonotypes and omits some of them. The repertoire holds approximately 37,000 clones, with around 83% as singletons. The source material was peripheral blood. This chain connects TRBV15 to TRBJ1-2; 11 nucleotides line up with TRBD1. The sequence derives from a man in his 60s with active or convalescent COVID-19. The CDR3 loop is CATSRRDRGSGYTF. Written as DNA, the CDR3 is TGTGCCACCAGCCGCCGGGACAGGGGGAGTGGCTACACCTTC.